One sample yielded the 23 T cell receptor beta chains listed below, sequenced in a study of CD4 and CD8 cells across lung adenocarcinoma regions. TCRdb used MiXCR to reprocess the PCR reads, holding one entry per CDR3 protein. The table lists around 19,000 distinct CDR3 sequences, over 50% of them singletons. Sequencing used CD8+ T cells from the center of a lung tumor. Receptor source: a female donor with lung adenocarcinoma. The CD4 and CD8 labels of this study may be unreliable.

The sample holds many counts of this clonotype. CDR3 residues: CAISEPRTGALNEQFF. CDR3 in DNA: TGTGCCATCAGTGAGCCCCGGACAGGGGCGCTCAATGAGCAGTTCTTC. The J gene is TRBJ2-1, the V gene TRBV10-3; 9 nucleotides match TRBD1. There are 16 residues in the CDR3. The germline CDR1 and CDR2 sequences are ENHRY and SYGVKD. V was pared by 2 bases and J by 6 bases, with 8 bases of the junction left unmatched.

As to this clonotype: At one boundary the junction diverges from the germline segment, which might be a read error. The rearrangement uses TRBV10-1 and TRBJ2-3; unclear D gene. The CDR3 length is 14 residues. Germline assignment: CDR1 WNHNN and CDR2 SYGVQD (reference sequence). The CDR3 region has the DNA TGCGCCAGCACTGATCCGAGGCCCAAAGATACGCAGTACTTT. Translation gives CASTDPRPKDTQYF.

The chain links TRBV10-3 to TRBJ2-3; D is perhaps TRBD1 (5 bases). CDR3 length: 15 residues. CDR1 ENHRY and CDR2 SYGVKD come from the germline V gene. Here the CDR3 DNA reads TGTGTCCGCGGCGGCCAGGCTGTGAGCACAGGTGCGCTGTATTTT. It codes for CVRGGQAVSTGALYF.

This clonotype came up a few times. CDR3 nucleotides: TGTGCCAGCAGTCCGGGACAGGGGTACTCACCCCTCCACTTT. Its translation is CASSPGQGYSPLHF. The chain carries TRBV6-1 and TRBJ1-6; 10 bases are shared with TRBD1. The V segment lost 5 bases and the J segment 10 bases; nucleotides outside the gene matches: 5. The CDR3 runs 14 residues. Germline values: CDR1 MNHNS, CDR2 SASEGT.

This clonotype was recorded many times. The V gene is TRBV10-1, the J gene TRBJ2-2, with 9 bases matching TRBD2. J gave up 6 bases and V 2 bases, and 4 bases lay outside the gene matches. Germline assignment: CDR1 WNHNN and CDR2 SYGVQD (reference sequence). The CDR3 is 15 amino acids. CDR3 residues: CASSEVAGVPGELFF. The CDR3 DNA sequence: TGCGCCAGCAGTGAGGTAGCGGGAGTCCCCGGGGAGCTGTTTTTT.

The rearrangement joins TRBV10-3 to TRBJ2-4; TRBD2 might be the D (5 bases). Per the germline V gene, CDR1 is ENHRY and CDR2 is SYGVKD. The CDR3 extends over 13 amino acids. V was shortened by 9 bases and J by 13 bases, with 22 bases between the two germline ends. CDR3 in amino acids: CAMRVAGTDMQYF. The CDR3, as DNA: TGTGCCATGAGGGTGGCAGGCACAGATATGCAGTACTTC.

A word on this clonotype: One end of the junction is discordant with germline, which a read error may explain. The V and J genes are TRBV10-3 and TRBJ2-5, with D possibly matching TRBD2 (6 bases). CDR1 ENHRY and CDR2 SYGVKD come from the germline V gene. CDR3 length: 15 amino acids. CDR3 bases: TGTGCCACGAGGGGTGGTAGCGGTGCCCAAAAGACCCAGTACTTC. Its protein product is CATRGGSGAQKTQYF.

The chain links TRBV27 to TRBJ2-3; TRBD2 matches at 7 bases. The J call could be wrong; TRBJ2-7 is a better fit for the DNA end. In germline, CDR1 is MNHEY, CDR2 SMNVEV (reference sequence). The CDR3 is 16 amino acids. CDR3 DNA sequence: TGTGCCAGCGCGGGAGCCGGGACCGGGTACACAGATACGCAGTACTTC. Protein product: CASAGAGTGYTDTQYF.

In its sample, this clonotype ranks as medium-sized. The chain couples TRBV10-1 to TRBJ2-1, with 7 positions matching TRBD1. The CDR3 is 16 amino acids. Germline lookup yields CDR1 WNHNN and CDR2 SYGVQD (reference sequence). The V segment lost 0 bases and the J segment 6 bases; nucleotides outside the gene matches: 8. The CDR3 nucleotides are TGCGCCAGCAGTGAGTCGAACCCCGGGACAGTCAATGAGCAGTTCTTC. It yields the protein CASSESNPGTVNEQFF.

This chain connects TRBV10-3 to TRBJ2-4, with 9 bases identical to TRBD2. This CDR3 is built from 15 residues. Looked up from germline, CDR1 is ENHRY and CDR2 is SYGVKD. In DNA, the CDR3 is TGTGGCGGGGGGGGCGGGGGCCGAGACCAAAACACCCAGTACTTC. It is translated as CGGGGGGRDQNTQYF.

This clonotype was picked up a small number of times. The chain links TRBV20-1 to TRBJ1-2; possible D gene TRBD1, 5 bases. The ends were cut back, 5 bases at V and 4 bases at J, with 17 bases in the middle. The CDR3 runs 14 residues. Germline-derived CDR1 and CDR2 are DFQATT and SNEGSKA (reference sequence). CDR3 in amino acids: CSASVQEKLYGYTF. In DNA form, the CDR3 reads TGCAGTGCTTCCGTACAGGAGAAGCTCTATGGCTACACCTTC.

In this sample, this clonotype turned up once. Germline and junction disagree at one end, which may indicate a read error. The chain uses TRBV27 and TRBJ2-4; TRBD2 matches at 7 bases. This CDR3 is 15 amino acids long. CDR1 is MNHEY, CDR2 SMNVEV, per germline (reference sequence). The CDR3 DNA reads TGTGCCCGCACCGCTGGCGGGAGATCCGAAGACATGCAGTACTTT. Amino acids: CARTAGGRSEDMQYF.

This clonotype appeared once. Compared with germline, one end of the junction differs, possibly owing to a read error. This chain links TRBV10-1 with TRBJ2-3; the D call may be TRBD1 or TRBD2 (5 bases each). The germline CDR1 and CDR2 sequences are WNHNN and SYGVQD (reference sequence). This CDR3 region has 14 residues. The CDR3 coding sequence is TGCCGCGTCACGGGGCTGAGGCCCACAAACATTCAGTATTTC. It codes for CRVTGLRPTNIQYF.

For this clonotype: The junction does not match germline at one end; this may be a read error. The rearrangement uses TRBV10-1 and TRBJ2-4, with D tentatively TRBD2 (6 bases). CDR3 length: 14 amino acids. Germline lookup yields CDR1 WNHNN and CDR2 SYGVQD (reference sequence). DNA of the CDR3: TGCGCCAGCAAGGGGAGGCGAGACAAAGACATTCAGTACTTC. Translated, it gives CASKGRRDKDIQYF.

In regard to this clonotype: The junction and the germline gene differ at one end; a read error may be behind it. J is TRBJ2-5 and V is TRBV6-1; D ambiguous. Germline CDR1 is MNHNS and CDR2 is SASEGT. This CDR3 region has 16 residues. DNA of the CDR3: TGTGCCAGCGGTGAGGTAAGACGGCGTGCCAAAGAGACTCAGTACTTC. It translates to CASGEVRRRAKETQYF.

The genes are TRBV7-2 and TRBJ2-4; D gene uncertain. The DNA end lines up better with TRBJ2-1; the J call may be wrong. Germline CDR1 SGHTA, CDR2 FQGNSA. The CDR3 is made up of 14 amino acids. This CDR3 reads CASSYLDWGNEQFF. Here the CDR3 DNA reads TGTGCCAGCAGCTACCTAGACTGGGGCAATGAGCAGTTCTTC.

In its sample, this clonotype is medium-sized (0.01 to 0.1%). The CDR3 bases are TGTGCCAGCAGCTGGACACTCGGGGAGCTGTTTTTT. This sequence encodes CASSWTLGELFF. The V and J genes are TRBV6-1 and TRBJ2-2; D possibly corresponds to TRBD1 (5 bases). In germline, CDR1 is MNHNS, CDR2 SASEGT. The CDR3 extends over 12 amino acids. Trimming took 6 bases from V and 7 from J, leaving 9 bases between them.

This CDR3 is CASTKNPRDTEAFF. In DNA form, the CDR3 reads TGTGCCAGCACCAAAAACCCCCGGGACACTGAAGCTTTCTTT. The chain employs TRBV27 and TRBJ1-1; no firm D call. Germline V gives CDR1 MNHEY, CDR2 SMNVEV (reference sequence). V was clipped by 7 bases and J by 3 bases, with 15 bases between them. The length of the CDR3 is 14 residues.

The rearrangement uses TRBV6-1 and TRBJ2-1; 7 nucleotides align to TRBD2. Gene TRBJ2-4 matches the end of the DNA better, so the J call may be wrong. Germline assignment: CDR1 MNHNS and CDR2 SASEGT. This CDR3 comprises 14 residues. CDR3 region: CASSGGTKVNIQYF. CDR3 nucleotide sequence: TGTGCCAGCAGTGGAGGGACTAAGGTGAACATTCAGTACTTC.

The chain joins TRBV3-1 to TRBJ2-1, with 7 bases matching TRBD2. Germline V gives CDR1 LGHDT, CDR2 YNNKEL (reference sequence). This CDR3 has 14 amino acids. The J segment lost 8 bases and the V segment lost 6 bases, leaving 10 bases of the junction unmatched. In nucleotides, the CDR3 is TGTGCCAGCAGTCCATCACCGACTAGCCATGAGCAGTTCTTC. It translates to CASSPSPTSHEQFF.

A few counts support this clonotype. This sequence joins TRBV27 and TRBJ1-4; 10 bases map to TRBD1. This CDR3 comprises 15 residues. CDR1 MNHEY and CDR2 SMNVEV come from the germline V gene (reference sequence). The V and J ends lost 5 bases and 7 bases, in that order; junction bases with no gene match: 7. The DNA of the CDR3 is TGTGCCAGCAGTCCCCAGACAGGGGGCCTTGAAAAACTGTTTTTT. Amino acids: CASSPQTGGLEKLFF.

The chain joins TRBV6-1 to TRBJ2-7; 10 bases fit TRBD1. V lost 2 bases and J lost 1; bases outside the gene matches: 2. The CDR3 runs 15 residues. In germline, CDR1 is MNHNS, CDR2 SASEGT. The DNA of the CDR3 is TGTGCCAGCAGTGAATTGGGACAGGGGTCCTACGAGCAGTACTTC. It yields the protein CASSELGQGSYEQYF.

The chain employs TRBV5-1 and TRBJ1-2, with a tentative D call TRBD1 (5 bases). The V and J ends lost 0 bases and 3 bases respectively, with 12 bases between them. The length of the CDR3 is 15 residues. CDR1 is SGHRS and CDR2 is YFSETQ in the germline V gene. CDR3 loop: CASSLVPGGDYGYTF. The CDR3 DNA reads as TGCGCCAGCAGCTTGGTCCCGGGGGGGGACTATGGCTACACCTTC.